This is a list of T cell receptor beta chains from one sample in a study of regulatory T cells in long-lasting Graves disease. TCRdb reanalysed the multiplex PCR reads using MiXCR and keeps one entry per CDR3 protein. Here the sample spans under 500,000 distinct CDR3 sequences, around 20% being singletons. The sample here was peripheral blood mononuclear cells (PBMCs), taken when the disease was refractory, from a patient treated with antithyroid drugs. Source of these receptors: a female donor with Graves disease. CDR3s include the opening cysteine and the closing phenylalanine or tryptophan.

CDR3 protein: CASSINAGIVNQPQHF; CDR3 length: 16; V gene: TRBV19; J gene: TRBJ1-5
CDR3 protein: CSAKLAGGLSEQYF; CDR3 length: 14; V gene: TRBV20-1; J gene: TRBJ2-7
CDR3 protein: CASSSGGSFSGNTIYF; CDR3 length: 16; V gene: TRBV11-2; J gene: TRBJ1-3
CDR3 protein: CASSLRSGNTIYF; CDR3 length: 13; V gene: TRBV5-5; J gene: TRBJ1-3
CDR3 protein: CASRPSGTYNEQFF; CDR3 length: 14; V gene: TRBV12-3/TRBV12-4; J gene: TRBJ2-1
CDR3 protein: CASSRGQGATDTQYF; CDR3 length: 15; V gene: TRBV7-2; J gene: TRBJ2-3
CDR3 protein: CSVTGLAGDKYEQYF; CDR3 length: 15; V gene: TRBV29-1; J gene: TRBJ2-7
CDR3 protein: CASSSRTGSIGELFF; CDR3 length: 15; V gene: TRBV5-6; J gene: TRBJ2-2
CDR3 protein: CASGSTGTGRLYGYTF; CDR3 length: 16; V gene: TRBV6-1; J gene: TRBJ1-2
CDR3 protein: CASSFTIQGPQETQYF; CDR3 length: 16; V gene: TRBV6-5; J gene: TRBJ2-5
CDR3 protein: CASSTDRVYEQYF; CDR3 length: 13; V gene: TRBV5-1; J gene: TRBJ2-7
CDR3 protein: CASNGKDRLYGYTF; CDR3 length: 14; V gene: TRBV6-1; J gene: TRBJ1-2
CDR3 protein: CASTQEGAQGGYTF; CDR3 length: 14; V gene: TRBV2; J gene: TRBJ1-2
CDR3 protein: CASSLPGLENEKLFF; CDR3 length: 15; V gene: TRBV7-9; J gene: TRBJ1-4
CDR3 protein: CASSLGSSGTQYF; CDR3 length: 13; V gene: TRBV11-2; J gene: TRBJ2-5
CDR3 protein: CASSATDTLNQPQHF; CDR3 length: 15; V gene: TRBV7-9; J gene: TRBJ1-5
CDR3 protein: CASNEGSEFHEQYF; CDR3 length: 14; V gene: TRBV6-1; J gene: TRBJ2-7
CDR3 protein: CAISEAPPGGYTF; CDR3 length: 13; V gene: TRBV10-3; J gene: TRBJ1-2
CDR3 protein: CATSREVSPYGYTF; CDR3 length: 14; V gene: TRBV15; J gene: TRBJ1-2
CDR3 protein: CASNTCQNDRGYEQYF; CDR3 length: 16; V gene: TRBV19; J gene: TRBJ2-7
CDR3 protein: CASSYSIPSSYEQYF; CDR3 length: 15; V gene: TRBV6-2/TRBV6-3; J gene: TRBJ2-7
CDR3 protein: CASSPPGNYYEQYF; CDR3 length: 14; V gene: TRBV18; J gene: TRBJ2-7
CDR3 protein: CASSLYSGTPLHF; CDR3 length: 13; V gene: TRBV28; J gene: TRBJ1-6